Sequencing of this TCR beta chain was carried out in a study of vaccination effects on CD4 cells after COVID-19. CD4+ T cells specific for antigen were expanded with viral peptide pools by the ViraFEST assay before sequencing. Having been cultured for approximately ten days, the cells underwent CD4+ T cell isolation. Infection with SARS-CoV-2 occurred in the person between March and December 2020, and PCR confirmed it. Comments on this clone: Its antigen is unknown.

Assay: immunoSEQ multiplex PCR; the TCRdb copy retains only in-frame clones and omits some. The sample contains more than 35,000 clones, under 80% of which appear only once. The CDR3 runs 11 residues. V was cut by 8 bases and J by 3 bases, with 11 bases left in between. Germline CDR1 reads DFQATT; CDR2 reads SNEGSKA (reference sequence). The receptor's source is a human donor who had a prior SARS-CoV-2 infection. This sequence joins TRBV20-1 and TRBJ2-7, with D unclear. Sequencing used CD4+ T cells from PBMCs cultured with a peptide pool, obtained before COVID-19 vaccination. For the CDR3, the DNA is TGCAGTCTTATCAACAGCTACGAGCAGTACTTC. It specifies CSLINSYEQYF.